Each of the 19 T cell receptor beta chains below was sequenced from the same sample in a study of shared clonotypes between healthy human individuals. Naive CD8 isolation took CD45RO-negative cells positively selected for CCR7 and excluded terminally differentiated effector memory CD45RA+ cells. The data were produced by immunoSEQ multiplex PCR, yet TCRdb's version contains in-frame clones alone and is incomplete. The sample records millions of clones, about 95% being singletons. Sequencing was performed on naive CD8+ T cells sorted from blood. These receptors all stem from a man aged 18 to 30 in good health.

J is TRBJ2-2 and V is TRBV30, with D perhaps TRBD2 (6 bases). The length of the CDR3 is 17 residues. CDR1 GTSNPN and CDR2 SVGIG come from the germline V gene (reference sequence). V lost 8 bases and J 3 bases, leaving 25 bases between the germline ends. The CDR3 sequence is CAAQPWSGPRDTGELFF. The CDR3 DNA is TGTGCCGCGCAACCGTGGAGCGGGCCTAGGGACACCGGGGAGCTGTTTTTT.

CDR3 nucleotide sequence: TGCGCCAGCAGCCTTCTGGAGGGTAATGAGCAGTTCTTC. Protein sequence: CASSLLEGNEQFF. The V call is TRBV4-3, the J call TRBJ2-1; the D gene is possibly TRBD2 (6 bases). Trimming took 4 bases from V and 7 from J, leaving 11 bases between them. Germline-derived CDR1 and CDR2 are LGHNA and YSLEER. The length of the CDR3 is 13 residues.

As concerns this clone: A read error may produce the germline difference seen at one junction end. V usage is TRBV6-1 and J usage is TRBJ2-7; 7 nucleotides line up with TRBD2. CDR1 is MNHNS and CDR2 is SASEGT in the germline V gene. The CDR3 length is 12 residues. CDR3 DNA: TGTGCCATCAGTGTTGGGGGGGGAGAGCAGTACTTC. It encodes CAISVGGGEQYF.

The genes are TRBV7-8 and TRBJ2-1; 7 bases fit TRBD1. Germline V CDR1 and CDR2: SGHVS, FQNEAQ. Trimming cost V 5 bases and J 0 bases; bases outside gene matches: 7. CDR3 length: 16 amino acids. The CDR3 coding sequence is TGTGCCAGCAGCCTCCAGACAGGGAGCTCCTACAATGAGCAGTTCTTC. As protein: CASSLQTGSSYNEQFF.

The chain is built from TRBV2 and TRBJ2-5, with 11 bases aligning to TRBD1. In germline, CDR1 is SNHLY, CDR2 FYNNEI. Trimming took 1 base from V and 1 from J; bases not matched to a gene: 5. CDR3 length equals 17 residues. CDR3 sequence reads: CASSEGTGGAFQETQYF. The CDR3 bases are TGTGCCAGCAGTGAAGGGACAGGGGGCGCATTCCAAGAGACCCAGTACTTC.

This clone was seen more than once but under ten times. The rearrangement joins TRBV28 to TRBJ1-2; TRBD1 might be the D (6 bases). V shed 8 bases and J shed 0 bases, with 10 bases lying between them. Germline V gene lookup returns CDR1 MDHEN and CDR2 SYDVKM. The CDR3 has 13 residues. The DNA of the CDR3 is TGTGCCAGCTTAACAGGGCCTAACTATGGCTACACCTTC. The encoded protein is CASLTGPNYGYTF.

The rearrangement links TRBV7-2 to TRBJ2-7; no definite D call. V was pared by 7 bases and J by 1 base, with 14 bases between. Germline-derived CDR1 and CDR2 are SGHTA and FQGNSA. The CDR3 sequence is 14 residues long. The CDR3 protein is CASTPGSFSYEQYF. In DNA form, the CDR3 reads TGTGCCAGCACCCCAGGAAGCTTTTCCTACGAGCAGTACTTC.

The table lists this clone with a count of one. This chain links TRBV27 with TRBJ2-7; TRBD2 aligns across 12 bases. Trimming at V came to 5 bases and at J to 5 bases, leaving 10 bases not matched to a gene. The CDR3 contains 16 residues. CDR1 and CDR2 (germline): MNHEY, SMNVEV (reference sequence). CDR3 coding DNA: TGTGCCAGCAGTCCTCTAGCGGGAGGGCCGCGGGACGAGCAGTACTTC. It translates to CASSPLAGGPRDEQYF.

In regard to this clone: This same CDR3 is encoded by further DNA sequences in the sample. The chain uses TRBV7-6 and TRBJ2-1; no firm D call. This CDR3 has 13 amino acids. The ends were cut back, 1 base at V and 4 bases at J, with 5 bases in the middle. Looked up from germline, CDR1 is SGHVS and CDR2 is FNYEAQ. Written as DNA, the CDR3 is TGTGCCAGCAGCTTAGACGGATACAATGAGCAGTTCTTC. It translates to CASSLDGYNEQFF.

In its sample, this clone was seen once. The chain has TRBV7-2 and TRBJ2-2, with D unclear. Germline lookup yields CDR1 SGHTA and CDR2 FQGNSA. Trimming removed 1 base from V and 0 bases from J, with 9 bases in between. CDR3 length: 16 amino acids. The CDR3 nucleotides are TGTGCCAGCAGCTTAGTTCGTGCTACGAACACCGGGGAGCTGTTTTTT. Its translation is CASSLVRATNTGELFF.

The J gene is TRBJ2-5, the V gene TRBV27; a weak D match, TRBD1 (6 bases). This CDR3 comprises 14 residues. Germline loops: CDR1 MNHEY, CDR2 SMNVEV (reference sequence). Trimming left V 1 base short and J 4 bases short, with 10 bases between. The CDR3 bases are TGTGCCAGCAGTTTATTACAGGGTAGAGAGACCCAGTACTTC. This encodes CASSLLQGRETQYF.

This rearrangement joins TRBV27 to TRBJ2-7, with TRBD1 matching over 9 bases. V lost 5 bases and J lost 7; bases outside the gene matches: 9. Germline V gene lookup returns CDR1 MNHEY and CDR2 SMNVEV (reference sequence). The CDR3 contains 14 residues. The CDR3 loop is CASSQQGAYDEQYF. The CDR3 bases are TGTGCCAGCAGTCAACAGGGGGCCTATGATGAGCAGTACTTC.

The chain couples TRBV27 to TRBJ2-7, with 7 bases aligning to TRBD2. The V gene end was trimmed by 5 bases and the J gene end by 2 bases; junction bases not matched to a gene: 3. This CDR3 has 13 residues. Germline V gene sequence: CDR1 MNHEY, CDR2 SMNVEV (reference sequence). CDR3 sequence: CASSGGETYEQYF. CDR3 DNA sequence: TGTGCCAGCAGTGGGGGGGAGACCTACGAGCAGTACTTC.

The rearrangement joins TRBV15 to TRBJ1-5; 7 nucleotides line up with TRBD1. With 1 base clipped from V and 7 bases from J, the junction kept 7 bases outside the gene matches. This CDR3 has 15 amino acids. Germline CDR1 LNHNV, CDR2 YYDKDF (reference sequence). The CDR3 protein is CATSRGEGARQPQHF. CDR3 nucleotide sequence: TGTGCCACCAGCAGAGGGGAGGGGGCAAGACAGCCCCAGCATTTT.

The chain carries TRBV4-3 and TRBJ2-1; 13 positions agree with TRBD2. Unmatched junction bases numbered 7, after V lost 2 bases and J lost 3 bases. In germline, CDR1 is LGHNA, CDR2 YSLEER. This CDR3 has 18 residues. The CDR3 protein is CASSQTTSGRAGYNEQFF. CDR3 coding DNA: TGCGCCAGCAGCCAAACTACTAGCGGGAGGGCCGGCTACAATGAGCAGTTCTTC.

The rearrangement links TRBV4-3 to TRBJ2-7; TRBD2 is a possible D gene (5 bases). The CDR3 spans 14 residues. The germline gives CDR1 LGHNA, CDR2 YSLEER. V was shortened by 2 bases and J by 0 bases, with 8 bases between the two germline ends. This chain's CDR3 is CASSQTGISYEQYF. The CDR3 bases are TGCGCCAGCAGCCAAACCGGGATCTCCTACGAGCAGTACTTC.

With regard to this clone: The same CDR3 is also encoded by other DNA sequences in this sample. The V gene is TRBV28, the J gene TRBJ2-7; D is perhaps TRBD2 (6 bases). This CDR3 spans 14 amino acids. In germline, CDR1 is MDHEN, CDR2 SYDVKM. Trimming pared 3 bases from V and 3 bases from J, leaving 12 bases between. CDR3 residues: CASSLVGGLYEQYF. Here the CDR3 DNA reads TGTGCCAGCAGTTTGGTGGGAGGTCTCTACGAGCAGTACTTC.

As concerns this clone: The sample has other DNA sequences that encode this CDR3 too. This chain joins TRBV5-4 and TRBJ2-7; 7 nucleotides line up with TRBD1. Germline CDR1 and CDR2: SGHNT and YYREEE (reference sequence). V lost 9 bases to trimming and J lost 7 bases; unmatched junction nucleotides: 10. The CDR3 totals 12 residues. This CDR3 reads CATIGTDNEQYF. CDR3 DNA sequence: TGTGCCACCATTGGGACAGATAATGAGCAGTACTTC.

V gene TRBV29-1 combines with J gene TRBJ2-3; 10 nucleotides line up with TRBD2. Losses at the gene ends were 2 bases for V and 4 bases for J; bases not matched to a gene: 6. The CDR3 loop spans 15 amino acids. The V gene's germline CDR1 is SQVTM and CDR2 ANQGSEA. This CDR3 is CSVELAGVSSDTQYF. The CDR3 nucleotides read TGCAGCGTTGAACTAGCGGGAGTGAGTTCAGATACGCAGTATTTT.